The rows below give T cell receptor beta chains drawn from one sample of a study of blood T cell repertoires in COVID-19. Only in-frame clones appear in the TCRdb table, and some are missing; sequencing was by immunoSEQ multiplex PCR. The profile shows tens of thousands of clones, more than 60% of them singletons. The sequenced sample consisted of peripheral blood. The receptors come from a human donor in a cohort sampled during active COVID-19. CDR3s include the opening cysteine and the closing phenylalanine or tryptophan. A D gene is named only where the DNA matches it firmly. Some rows have no size entry. The others give once, few or many, or a class for an expanded clone.

size	D	J	V	length	DNA	CDR3
-	TRBD1	TRBJ2-4	TRBV18	15	TGTGCCAGCTCGTATACCGGGACAGGGGGGGACATTCAGTACTTC	CASSYTGTGGDIQYF
-	-	TRBJ1-5	TRBV2	14	TGTGCCAGCAGTGAAGCAAGGGGAGGACAGCCCCAGCATTTT	CASSEARGGQPQHF
few	-	TRBJ1-2	TRBV24-1	16	TGTGCCACCAGTGACTCTTCTTCAGGGGTCAGCTATGGCTACACCTTC	CATSDSSSGVSYGYTF
-	TRBD1	TRBJ2-1	TRBV6-2/TRBV6-3	12	TGTGCCAGCAGTTTTAAACAGGGGGAGCAGTTCTTC	CASSFKQGEQFF
-	-	TRBJ2-6	TRBV7-2	15	TGTGCCAGCAGCTTGGCAGTGTCTGGGGCCAACGTCCTGACTTTC	CASSLAVSGANVLTF
-	TRBD2	TRBJ2-7	TRBV9	15	TGTGCCAGCAGCCTTGGGGGGGGAGCTCCCTACGAGCAGTACTTC	CASSLGGGAPYEQYF
-	-	TRBJ2-7	TRBV5-4	12	TGTGCCAGCAGCTGGGGACTCTCCGAGCAGTACTTC	CASSWGLSEQYF
-	-	TRBJ1-1	TRBV6-5	12	TGTGCCAGCATGGGGGGGTACACTGAAGCTTTCTTT	CASMGGYTEAFF
-	-	TRBJ1-2	TRBV12-3/TRBV12-4	12	TGTGCCAGCAGTTTGGGGCGTTATGGCTACACCTTC	CASSLGRYGYTF
-	TRBD2	TRBJ2-3	TRBV7-2	16	TGTGCCAGCAGCTTAAAAGCGGGGGCTAGCACAGATACGCAGTATTTT	CASSLKAGASTDTQYF
-	-	TRBJ1-1	TRBV4-1	14	TGCGCCAGCAGCCTCGGGACATTGAACACTGAAGCTTTCTTT	CASSLGTLNTEAFF
-	-	TRBJ1-2	TRBV6-2/TRBV6-3	13	TGTGCCAGCAGTTATTGGCATGTGGATGGCTACACCTTC	CASSYWHVDGYTF
-	-	TRBJ1-2	TRBV24-1	13	TGTGCCACCAGCTCGGTCGGGGAGAGTGGCTACACCTTC	CATSSVGESGYTF
-	-	TRBJ2-3	TRBV7-9	15	TGTGCCACCGGTCCTGGGGAGAGCAGCACAGATACGCAGTATTTT	CATGPGESSTDTQYF
-	-	TRBJ1-1	TRBV6-5	15	TGTGCCAGCAGTTACTCGATAGAGGGGAACACTGAAGCTTTCTTT	CASSYSIEGNTEAFF
once	TRBD1	TRBJ1-1	TRBV14	12	TGTGCCAGCAGCCAAGTACAGGGGAAAGCTTTCTTT	CASSQVQGKAFF
-	TRBD2	TRBJ2-2	TRBV5-1	17	TGCGCCAGCAGCTTCGGACTAGCGGGGGCGAACACCGGGGAGCTGTTTTTT	CASSFGLAGANTGELFF
-	-	TRBJ2-3	TRBV27	16	TGTGCCAGCAGTACCGCGCGGGGCAAGGGCACAGATACGCAGTATTTT	CASSTARGKGTDTQYF
-	-	TRBJ2-2	TRBV27	13	TGTGCCAGCAGGGGGACACGGGGCGGGGAGCTGTTTTTT	CASRGTRGGELFF
-	TRBD1	TRBJ1-1	TRBV5-1	12	TGCGCCAGCGGGACAGGGAACACTGAAGCTTTCTTT	CASGTGNTEAFF
-	TRBD2	TRBJ2-1	TRBV6-2/TRBV6-3	15	TGTGCCAGCAGTACCGGACTAGCGTCCTACAATGAGCAGTTCTTC	CASSTGLASYNEQFF
-	TRBD2	TRBJ2-2	TRBV2	17	TGTGCCAGCAGTCACGGGGCGGGAGGGCCGAACACCGGGGAGCTGTTTTTT	CASSHGAGGPNTGELFF
-	-	TRBJ1-1	TRBV7-8	16	TGTGCCAGCAGCCCGGGTGTTATCGGGGTGAACACTGAAGCTTTCTTT	CASSPGVIGVNTEAFF
-	-	TRBJ1-4	TRBV11-3	13	TGTGCCAGCAGCTTACGGGGTAATGAAAAACTGTTTTTT	CASSLRGNEKLFF
-	TRBD1	TRBJ2-2	TRBV11-2	15	TGTGCCAGCAGCTTGGGGACAGGGTTCACCGGGGAGCTGTTTTTT	CASSLGTGFTGELFF
-	-	TRBJ1-2	TRBV6-6	13	TGTGCCAGCAGTATATCCCTCTCCTATGGCTACACCTTC	CASSISLSYGYTF
-	-	TRBJ2-1	TRBV6-4	17	TGTGCCAGCAGCGAGGGGGGATGGCGGGAGAAGTACAATGAGCAGTTCTTC	CASSEGGWREKYNEQFF
-	-	TRBJ2-3	TRBV5-1	13	TGCGCCAGCAGCTCGGGTAGCACAGATACGCAGTATTTT	CASSSGSTDTQYF
-	TRBD1	TRBJ2-1	TRBV9	15	TGTGCCAGCAGCCCCGACAGGGGAATCGGGGATGAGCAGTTCTTC	CASSPDRGIGDEQFF
-	-	TRBJ1-2	TRBV20-1	11	TGCAGTGCTAGAGATTCCGGTGGCTACACCTTC	CSARDSGGYTF
-	TRBD1	TRBJ2-7	TRBV7-6	18	TGTGCCAGCAGCTTAGGGCCCGGGACAGGGGCCAAAATCTACGAGCAGTACTTC	CASSLGPGTGAKIYEQYF
few	TRBD1	TRBJ1-4	TRBV7-9	16	TGTGCCAGCAGCCAGGGGGCCCCAGGCGACAATGAAAAACTGTTTTTT	CASSQGAPGDNEKLFF
-	-	TRBJ1-3	TRBV5-1	16	TGCGCCAGCAGCTTGGCCGGGGGGATCTATGGAAACACCATATATTTT	CASSLAGGIYGNTIYF
-	-	TRBJ2-7	TRBV2	13	TGTGCCAGCAAAGGTCCAGGGCTGTACGAGCAGTACTTC	CASKGPGLYEQYF
-	-	TRBJ2-1	TRBV19	14	TGTGCCAGTAGTACAGGGGTCCCTTACAATGAGCAGTTCTTC	CASSTGVPYNEQFF
-	-	TRBJ2-1	TRBV5-1	14	TGCGCCAGCAGCTTGGTCAGCATCCCAGGTGAGCAGTTCTTC	CASSLVSIPGEQFF
few	-	TRBJ2-7	TRBV7-6	14	TGTGCCAGCAGCCGCGGGACAGCACCCTACGAGCAGTACTTC	CASSRGTAPYEQYF
-	TRBD2	TRBJ2-3	TRBV27	14	TGTGCCAGCAGCCTGGGACTAGACACAGATACGCAGTATTTT	CASSLGLDTDTQYF
many	-	TRBJ2-7	TRBV6-2/TRBV6-3	12	TGTGCCAGCAGTTACCCCCCGTCCGAGCAGTACTTC	CASSYPPSEQYF
-	TRBD2	TRBJ2-7	TRBV4-2	15	TGTGCCAGCAGTGCGGGACTAGCGGGGGACCACGAGCAGTACTTC	CASSAGLAGDHEQYF
-	-	TRBJ2-2	TRBV30	14	TGTGCCTGGAGAGGGGAAGGTAGAGCCGGGGAGCTGTTTTTT	CAWRGEGRAGELFF
few	TRBD1	TRBJ2-3	TRBV27	15	TGTGCCAGCAGTCTGGGGGACAGGGCCACAGATACGCAGTATTTT	CASSLGDRATDTQYF
few	TRBD1	TRBJ1-2	TRBV6-5	14	TGTGCCAGCACTGGGACAGGGAACAACTATGGCTACACCTTC	CASTGTGNNYGYTF
few	TRBD1	TRBJ1-5	TRBV11-2	17	TGTGCCAGCAGCTCGGGGACAGGGCTGAGAGCCGATCAGCCCCAGCATTTT	CASSSGTGLRADQPQHF
-	-	TRBJ1-1	TRBV5-5	16	TGTGCCAGCAGCTTGGGACATGGCGGGGTGAAGACTGAAGCTTTCTTT	CASSLGHGGVKTEAFF
-	-	TRBJ1-1	TRBV9	14	TGTGCCAGCAGCGTGGAATCAGGGAACACTGAAGCTTTCTTT	CASSVESGNTEAFF
-	TRBD1	TRBJ1-4	TRBV6-5	14	TGTGCCAGCAGTCCAATGGGGACAGAAGAAAAACTGTTTTTT	CASSPMGTEEKLFF
few	-	TRBJ2-1	TRBV9	13	TGTGCCAGCGGCCCCGCTAATCCGGGAGAGCAGTTCTTC	CASGPANPGEQFF
-	TRBD2	TRBJ2-3	TRBV6-5	15	TGTGCCAGCAGTTTAGGACTAGCGGGCACAGATACGCAGTATTTT	CASSLGLAGTDTQYF
-	TRBD1	TRBJ1-2	TRBV29-1	11	TGCAGCGCGGGGACAGACGATGGCTACACCTTC	CSAGTDDGYTF
-	-	TRBJ1-2	TRBV12-3/TRBV12-4	13	TGTGCCAGCAGTTTTTCGGACACCTATGGCTACACCTTC	CASSFSDTYGYTF